This entry features one T cell receptor beta chain sequence. The antigen is unknown. Clones were read by immunoSEQ multiplex PCR, and TCRdb kept only the in-frame ones, dropping some. The sample shows millions of clones, 85% to 95% of them seen only once. Naive CD8 cells comprised CD45RO-negative, CCR7-positively selected cells, excluding terminally differentiated effector memory CD45RA+ cells. Every one of the donors was a Caucasian adult that lived in Nashville, Tennessee. This sample is part of a study of shared clonotypes between healthy human individuals. On the study more broadly: Donors were two women and a few men aged 18 to 49. Findings and caveats of the study: Estimated richness values were generally larger in naive subsets than in memory subsets.

This CDR3 contains 18 residues. V was shortened by 0 bases and J by 0 bases, with 17 bases between the two germline ends. Germline lookup yields CDR1 LGHNA and CDR2 YSLEER. The sample consisted of naive CD8+ T cells sorted from blood. V and J are TRBV4-3 and TRBJ1-1, with D possibly being TRBD1 (5 bases). The clonotype originates from a man younger than 35 in good health. This chain's CDR3 is CASSQETAGDPMNTEAFF. The CDR3 region has the DNA TGCGCCAGCAGCCAAGAGACGGCGGGGGATCCTATGAACACTGAAGCTTTCTTT.